The T cell receptor (beta chain) under discussion was sequenced for a study of CD8+CD57+ T cells in acquired aplastic anemia. CDR3 length: 13 amino acids. Germline loops: CDR1 SEHNR, CDR2 FQNEAQ (reference sequence). As for this clonotype: A read error may produce the germline difference seen at one junction end.

Genomic DNA acted as the template from which TCR beta VDJ combination and CDR3 sequence profiling were carried out. MiXCR was run by TCRdb on the reads, yielding one entry per CDR3 protein. The sample holds more than 250,000 distinct CDR3 sequences, 82% seen once. Sequenced patients had shown CD8+CD57+ cell expansion by flow cytometry. Each of the patients presented with severe acquired aplastic anemia. The sequenced sample was sorted CD4+, CD8+, or CD8+CD57+ T cells (not recorded which) from PBMCs. The chain combines TRBV7-9 with TRBJ2-3; a weak D match, TRBD2 (6 bases). The receptor was derived from a human donor with aplastic anemia. CDR3 protein: CASGDGGTDGENF. The CDR3 nucleotides read TGTGCCAGCGGCGACGGGGGTACAGACGGGGAGAATTTT.